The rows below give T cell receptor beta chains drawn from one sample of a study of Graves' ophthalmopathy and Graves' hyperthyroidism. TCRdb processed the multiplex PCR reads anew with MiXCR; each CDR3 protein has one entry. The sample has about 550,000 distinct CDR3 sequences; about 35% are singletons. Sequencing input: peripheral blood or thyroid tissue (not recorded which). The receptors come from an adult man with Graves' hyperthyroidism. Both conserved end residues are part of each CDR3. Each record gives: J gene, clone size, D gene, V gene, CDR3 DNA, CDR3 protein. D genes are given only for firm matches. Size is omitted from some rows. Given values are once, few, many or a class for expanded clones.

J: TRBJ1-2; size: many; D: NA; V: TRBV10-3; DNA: TGTGCCATCAGTGAGTCGTTGAAGGCAGATACAAACTATGGCTACACCTTC; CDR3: CAISESLKADTNYGYTF
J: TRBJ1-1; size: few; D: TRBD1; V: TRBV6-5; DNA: TGTGCCAGCAGCCTTGGAATTGGGACAGGGGAGCCTGAAGCTTTCTTT; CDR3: CASSLGIGTGEPEAFF
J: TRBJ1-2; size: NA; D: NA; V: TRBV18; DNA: TGTGCCAGCTCACCGTTGGACACAGCTAACTATGGCTACACCTTC; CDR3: CASSPLDTANYGYTF
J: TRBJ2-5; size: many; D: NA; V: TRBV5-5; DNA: TGTGCCAGCAGCTTGATCCCCGGGACGGGGGCCCAGTACTTC; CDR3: CASSLIPGTGAQYF
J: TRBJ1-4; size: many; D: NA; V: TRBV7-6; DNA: TGTGCCAGCAGCGACCGAATGATGAGAGGGAATGAAAAACTGTTTTTT; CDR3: CASSDRMMRGNEKLFF
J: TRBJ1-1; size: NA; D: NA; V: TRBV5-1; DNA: TGCGCCAGCAGCTGGGGGCCGTCTGGCCTGAACACTGAAGCTTTCTTT; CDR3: CASSWGPSGLNTEAFF
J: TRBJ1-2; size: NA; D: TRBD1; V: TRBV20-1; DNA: TGCAGTGCTAGAGACGGGCCGACAGGGTATGGCTACACCTTC; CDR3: CSARDGPTGYGYTF
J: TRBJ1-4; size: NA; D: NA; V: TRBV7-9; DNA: TGTGCCAGCAGCTTCCGGGAGTCTAATGAAAAACTGTTTTTT; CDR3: CASSFRESNEKLFF
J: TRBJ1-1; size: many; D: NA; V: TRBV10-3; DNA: TGTGCCATCAGATCTATGAACACTGAAGCTTTCTTT; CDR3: CAIRSMNTEAFF
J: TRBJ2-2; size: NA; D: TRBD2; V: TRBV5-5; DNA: TGTGCCAGCAGGCCCACTAGCGCCTCGAACACCGGGGAGCTGTTTTTT; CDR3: CASRPTSASNTGELFF
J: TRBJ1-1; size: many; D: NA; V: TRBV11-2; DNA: TGTGCCAGCAGCTTGGGCATTGGGGGGGACACTGAAGCTTTCTTT; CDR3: CASSLGIGGDTEAFF
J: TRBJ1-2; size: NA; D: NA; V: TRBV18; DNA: TGTGCCAGCTCACCCTCGGGACCGGACTATGGCTACACCTTC; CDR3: CASSPSGPDYGYTF
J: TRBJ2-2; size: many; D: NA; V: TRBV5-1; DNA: TGCGCCAGCAGCCGGACACTAAGATCTTGGGAGCTGTTTTTT; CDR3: CASSRTLRSWELFF
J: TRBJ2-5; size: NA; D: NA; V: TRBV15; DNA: TGTGCCACCAGCAGTGCGACTGTCCAAGAGACCCAGTACTTC; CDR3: CATSSATVQETQYF
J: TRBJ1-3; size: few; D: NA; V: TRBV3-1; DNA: TGTGCCAGCAGCCAAGAATTAAGGACTGGAAACACCATATATTTT; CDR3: CASSQELRTGNTIYF
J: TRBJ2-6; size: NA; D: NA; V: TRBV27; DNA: TGTGCCAGCAGGAAATTCTCTGGGGCCAACGTCCTGACTTTC; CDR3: CASRKFSGANVLTF
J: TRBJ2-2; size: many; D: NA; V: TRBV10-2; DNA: TGCGCCAGCAGTGGAAGGGGGGCCACCGGGGAGCTGTTTTTT; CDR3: CASSGRGATGELFF
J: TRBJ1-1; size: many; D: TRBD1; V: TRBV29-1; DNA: TGCAGCGTTCCCGGGACAGTGAACACTGAAGCTTTCTTT; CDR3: CSVPGTVNTEAFF
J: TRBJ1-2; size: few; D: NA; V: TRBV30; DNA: TGTGCCTGGAGTGTACGGACCGCCCTCCGGGGCTACACCTTC; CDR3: CAWSVRTALRGYTF
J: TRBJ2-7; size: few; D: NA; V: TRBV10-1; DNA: TGCGCCAGCAGTGAGTCGGCAGGCTACGAGCAGTACTTC; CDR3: CASSESAGYEQYF
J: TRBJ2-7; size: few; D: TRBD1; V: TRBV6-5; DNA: TGTGCCAGCAGTAACCACAGGGGTGTCTACGAGCAGTACTTC; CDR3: CASSNHRGVYEQYF
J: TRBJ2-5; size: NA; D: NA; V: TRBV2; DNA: TGTGCCAGCAAACGACCGGGGCACGGGGAGACCCAGTACTTC; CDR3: CASKRPGHGETQYF
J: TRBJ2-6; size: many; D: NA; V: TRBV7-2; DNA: TGTGCCAGCAGCTTAGCGGGCCCGGGCTCTGGGGCCAACGTCCTGACTTTC; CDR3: CASSLAGPGSGANVLTF
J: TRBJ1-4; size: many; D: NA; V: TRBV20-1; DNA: TGCAGTGCTAGAGACCCTTTCGACTATGCAACTAATGAAAAACTGTTTTTT; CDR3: CSARDPFDYATNEKLFF
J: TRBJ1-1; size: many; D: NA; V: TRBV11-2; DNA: TGTGCCAGCAGCTTAAACACAGGGACGAACACTGAAGCTTTCTTT; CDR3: CASSLNTGTNTEAFF
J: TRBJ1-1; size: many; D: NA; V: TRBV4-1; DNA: TGCGCCAGCAGCCCGGGGACCTGGGGGACTGAAGCTTTCTTT; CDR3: CASSPGTWGTEAFF
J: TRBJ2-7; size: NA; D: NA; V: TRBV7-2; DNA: TGTGCCAGCAGCGTTCTGGAGAGCTCCTACAATGAGCAGTACTTC; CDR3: CASSVLESSYNEQYF